The present TCR beta chain was sequenced within a study of shared clonotypes between healthy human individuals. CDR1 is SGHRS and CDR2 is YFSETQ in the germline V gene. Deletions cut 4 bases from V and 5 bases from J, with 9 bases between. The CDR3 has 13 residues. Around 100 million PBMCs went into genomic DNA for unsorted samples. Genomic DNA of each subset was evenly split across several immunoSEQ plates. The data were produced by immunoSEQ multiplex PCR, yet TCRdb's version contains in-frame clones alone and is incomplete. Of about 470,000 clones listed, roughly 77% are singletons. Input material: PBMCs. The TCR comes from a woman between 40 and 50 years old in good health. Some clones in this sample may be carry-over from other donors' samples. The chain carries TRBV5-1 and TRBJ1-4; perhaps TRBD1 as D (6 bases). In nucleotides, the CDR3 is TGCGCCAGCAGCAGGGGGTCGAATGAAAAACTGTTTTTT. This sequence encodes CASSRGSNEKLFF.